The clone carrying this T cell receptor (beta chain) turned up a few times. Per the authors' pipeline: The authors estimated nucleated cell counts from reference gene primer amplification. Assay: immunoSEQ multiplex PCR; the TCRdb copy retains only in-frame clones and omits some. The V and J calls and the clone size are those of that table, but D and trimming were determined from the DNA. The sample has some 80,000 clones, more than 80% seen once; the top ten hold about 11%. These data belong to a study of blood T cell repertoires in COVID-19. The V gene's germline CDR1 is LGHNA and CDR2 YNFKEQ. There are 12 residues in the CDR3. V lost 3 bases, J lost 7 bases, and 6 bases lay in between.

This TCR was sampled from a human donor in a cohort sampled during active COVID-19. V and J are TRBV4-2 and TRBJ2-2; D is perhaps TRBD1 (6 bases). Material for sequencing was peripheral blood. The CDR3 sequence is CASSHRGGELFF. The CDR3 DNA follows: TGTGCCAGCAGCCACAGGGGCGGGGAGCTGTTTTTT.